One and the same sample provided the 8 T cell receptor beta chains below, sequenced in a study of identical twins (dated by TCRdb to between 2015 and 2016). Library generation was performed with 5' RACE. TCRdb names Illumina HiSeq 2000 as the instrument used. TCRdb reworked the public reads: Q25 trimming with fastp, MiXCR clone assembly, productive beta chains retained. A single entry per CDR3 protein holds the most common genes and DNA from its merged rows. Counted in this sample were about 150,000 distinct CDR3 sequences; under 4.5% of them appeared once. The ten biggest clones cover 8.1% of the sample. Sequenced material: memory T cells sorted from blood. In the paper's terms, the cell subset or site label means: CD45RO+ enriched T cells. The origin of the receptors is a man aged 18-30 years in good health.

The chain carries TRBV27 and TRBJ2-1, with no clear D. Germline loops: CDR1 MNHEY, CDR2 SMNVEV (reference sequence). The CDR3 sequence is 11 residues long. Deletions cut 10 bases from V and 4 bases from J, with 8 bases between. Written as DNA, the CDR3 is TGTGCCATCAGCCTATACAATGAGCAGTTCTTC. It is translated as CAISLYNEQFF.

This clonotype has a count of ten or more. The rearrangement joins TRBV5-1 to TRBJ2-1; D gene uncertain. Trimming cost V 3 bases and J 2 bases, with 12 bases left between them. In germline, CDR1 is SGHRS, CDR2 YFSETQ. This CDR3 spans 15 amino acids. The DNA of the CDR3 is TGCGCCAGCAGCTCGGCCCACCGGACCTACAATGAGCAGTTCTTC. Protein: CASSSAHRTYNEQFF.

This clonotype has at least ten counts. The chain uses TRBV5-4 and TRBJ2-1; possible D gene TRBD1, 5 bases. V was trimmed by 2 bases and J by 8 bases, leaving 11 bases between them. CDR1 is SGHNT and CDR2 is YYREEE in the germline V gene (reference sequence). The CDR3 consists of 13 residues. CDR3 loop: CASSFRVGDEQFF. The CDR3 nucleotides are TGTGCCAGCAGCTTCAGGGTTGGGGATGAGCAGTTCTTC.

This clonotype has only a few counts. The chain links TRBV20-1 to TRBJ2-6; possibly TRBD1 for D (6 bases). The germline V gene has CDR1 DFQATT and CDR2 SNEGSKA (reference sequence). The CDR3 has 15 residues. V lost 3 bases and J 4 bases, leaving 13 bases between the germline ends. CDR3 sequence: CSARSTGTGANVLTF. The CDR3 bases are TGCAGTGCTAGGAGCACAGGGACGGGGGCCAACGTCCTGACTTTC.

This clonotype was recorded many times. V gene TRBV4-3 combines with J gene TRBJ1-5; TRBD1 matches at 7 bases. The CDR3 consists of 16 residues. The V segment lost 4 bases and the J segment 6 bases; nucleotides outside the gene matches: 12. CDR1 and CDR2 from the germline V gene are LGHNA and YSLEER. The CDR3 is CASSPPPDRVGQPQHF. In DNA, the CDR3 is TGCGCCAGCAGCCCTCCTCCCGACAGGGTAGGTCAGCCCCAGCATTTT.

This clonotype was seen at least ten times. The junction departs from germline at one end; a sequencing error may be responsible. The chain has TRBV18 and TRBJ2-5; 13 bases match TRBD2. CDR1 is KGHSH and CDR2 is LQKENI in the germline V gene. CDR3 length: 14 amino acids. CDR3 sequence: CASSPTNGLAGENF. CDR3 coding DNA: TGTGCCAGCTCACCAACGAACGGACTAGCGGGAGAAAACTTC.

The sample holds many counts of this clonotype. The V gene is TRBV7-9, the J gene TRBJ2-1; no clear D. V lost 8 bases to trimming and J lost 8 bases, with 16 bases between them. Germline assignment: CDR1 SEHNR and CDR2 FQNEAQ (reference sequence). This CDR3 comprises 13 residues. Written as DNA, the CDR3 is TGTGCCAGCTTTCGGGCAGGCATTGATGAGCAGTTCTTC. It encodes CASFRAGIDEQFF.

In its sample, this clonotype was seen many times. For the CDR3, the DNA is TGTGCCAGCAGTCAAGACGCCTATGAGCAGTTCTTC. It encodes CASSQDAYEQFF. The chain employs TRBV5-6 and TRBJ2-1; no reliable D call. CDR3 length: 12 amino acids. Germline CDR1 is SGHDT and CDR2 is YYEEEE. Trimming removed 5 bases from V and 8 bases from J, with 11 bases in between. Full variable domain (remainder filled in from reference TRBV5-6 and TRBJ2-1): DAGVTQSPTHLIKTRGQQVTLRCSPKSGHDTVSWYQQALGQGPQFIFQYYEEEERQRGNFPDRFSGHQFPNYSSELNVNALLLGDSALYLCASSQDAYEQFFGPGTRLTVL.